This T cell receptor (beta chain) was obtained from a study of blood T cell repertoires in COVID-19 (dated by TCRdb to the early 2020s). The study in broad terms: Collaborator samples came from the United States, Italy and Spain and covered acute and convalescent phases of COVID-19. The samples were drawn from two sources: the first 160 participants of the ongoing ImmuneRACE study, and fewer than 1,500 subjects contributed by 6 global collaborators. The repertoires were made available in a free public database intended to serve as a resource for research on the immune response to SARS-CoV-2. The prospective study material was composed of cDNA or gDNA derived from T cells, B-cell-depleted T cells, or PBMCs. The dataset comprised deeply sampled blood TCRbeta repertoires from subjects exposed to, actively infected with, or recovered from COVID-19. HLA class I and class II types, where available, came from metadata supplied by the sample provider rather than from assay-based typing. A de-identified subject ID, COVID-19 status, age in years and sex were almost always included in the sample metadata. Results the study describes overall, beyond this receptor: Clinical and demographic metadata were provided uncurated, with the amount varying by source and participant.

The collaborating institutions used their own protocols to collect whole blood in K2EDTA tubes. Collaborator samples were shipped for TCRbeta analysis as frozen whole blood, isolated PBMCs, or DNA extracted from either sample type. Including cysteine and phenylalanine, the CDR3 has 15 amino acids. The only DNA kept is the CDR3, 45 bases in frame from the first base. CDR1 and CDR2 are drawn from the germline V gene: SGHRS, YFSETQ. Trimming takes 4 bases from V and 8 bases from J, and the germline ends sit 21 bases apart. In its sample, this clone was seen a few times. Which antigen it targets is not known. No much larger clone is present one base from it, and per-base qualities are unavailable. TCRbeta CDR3 regions were amplified from genomic DNA by means of the immunoSEQ Assay, a bias-controlled multiplex PCR. Regarding the original processing steps: Nucleated cell counts per sample were estimated from amplification of reference gene primers within the assay. To quantify the absolute abundance of each unique TCRbeta CDR3 rearrangement, sequence reads were collapsed and filtered. For each sample, productive Simpson clonality was calculated as the square root of Simpson's diversity index over productive rearrangements. Drawn from immuneACCESS, this table holds only the in-frame rearrangements with V and J called that TCRdb kept. Clones are partly lost; checked studies trace under half to an unresolved V gene and leave the rest unexplained. The V and J calls and clone size are taken from that table; D and trimming were inferred from the DNA. A total of about 140,000 clones appear in this sample, about four fifths of them only once. Under 9.5% of the sample rests with the top ten.

This chain joins TRBV5-1 to TRBJ1-1; the D region possibly corresponds to TRBD1 (6 bases align). This sequence was found in a human donor in a cohort sampled during active COVID-19. Sequences were obtained from peripheral blood. CDR3 protein: CASSARQGGDIEAFF. The bases read TGCGCCAGCAGCGCCAGGCAAGGGGGGGACATAGAAGCTTTCTTT.